The 12 T cell receptor beta chains reported below all come from one sample, sequenced in a study of CXCR3-negative and CXCR3-positive naive CD8 T cells. Broader study findings: CXCR3-positive naive cells had TRB CDR3s that were more hydrophobic than CXCR3-negative naive cells had.

The authors prepared UMI-labeled TRB cDNA libraries by 5' RACE. TCRdb reanalyzed the 5' RACE reads, giving one entry per CDR3 protein sequence and no DNA. The sample spans 50,000 to 60,000 distinct CDR3 sequences; the ten largest clones claim approximately 0.52%. These receptors' targets are unknown. Material: naive CXCR3+ CD8+ T cells from blood. Subset of the sample: CD45RO-CCR7+CD27+CD95- naive CD8+ T cells expressing CXCR3 (TNR3+). The receptors stem from a human donor in good health. Some clones in this sample may be carry-over from other donors' samples.

The genes are TRBV18 and TRBJ2-5; TCRdb's D gene call, TRBD2, goes unchecked for lack of DNA. This CDR3 region has 15 residues. Germline lookup yields CDR1 KGHSH and CDR2 LQKENI. CDR3 sequence reads: CASSPSGGPAETQYF.

The rearrangement uses TRBV29-1 and TRBJ2-1. Germline assignment: CDR1 SQVTM and CDR2 ANQGSEA. This CDR3 has 13 residues. The CDR3 here is CSVEDGSHNEQFF.

V usage is TRBV29-1 and J usage is TRBJ1-1; checking the TCRdb D call of TRBD1 is not possible without DNA. Germline CDR1 SQVTM, CDR2 ANQGSEA. The CDR3 sequence is 14 residues long. The CDR3 reads CSVESGTGSAEAFF.

The chain employs TRBV7-8 and TRBJ2-1; no DNA is available, so the TRBD1 call from TCRdb remains unchecked. Per the germline V gene, CDR1 is SGHVS and CDR2 is FQNEAQ. The CDR3 extends over 14 amino acids. The CDR3 sequence is CASSPRGGVNEQFF.

This sequence joins TRBV27 and TRBJ2-7; no DNA is available, so the TRBD1 call from TCRdb remains unchecked. The CDR3 sequence is 15 residues long. Germline lookup yields CDR1 MNHEY and CDR2 SMNVEV (reference sequence). This chain's CDR3 is CASSLNGASSYEQYF.

The chain combines TRBV16 with TRBJ1-2; TCRdb calls TRBD1, which cannot be checked without DNA. CDR1 KGHSY and CDR2 FQNENV come from the germline V gene. The CDR3 is 15 amino acids. CDR3 amino acids: CASSQPGQGNYGYTF.

The chain links TRBV7-9 to TRBJ2-1. This CDR3 contains 16 residues. Germline V lookup: CDR1 SEHNR, CDR2 FQNEAQ (reference sequence). The CDR3 reads CASSLGEDSSYNEQFF.

The chain recombines TRBV27 with TRBJ2-7; TCRdb proposes TRBD2, but this gene call is untestable without DNA. Looked up from germline, CDR1 is MNHEY and CDR2 is SMNVEV (reference sequence). This CDR3 region has 16 residues. The chain's CDR3 is CASSPRTSGFLYEQYF.

The chain employs TRBV4-3 and TRBJ2-1; TCRdb names TRBD2, which stays unverified in the absence of DNA. This CDR3 is 16 amino acids long. The germline V gene encodes CDR1 LGHNA and CDR2 YSLEER. The CDR3 loop reads CASSQDGRGLYNEQFF.

This sequence joins TRBV4-2 and TRBJ2-5; without DNA, the TCRdb call of TRBD1 cannot be checked. CDR3 length: 15 amino acids. The V gene's germline CDR1 is LGHNA and CDR2 YNFKEQ. The CDR3 region is CASSQGTGAGETQYF.

The chain couples TRBV29-1 to TRBJ2-7. Germline CDR1 SQVTM, CDR2 ANQGSEA. The CDR3 runs 12 residues. The CDR3 reads CSVDSTEHEQYF.

The rearrangement uses TRBV29-1 and TRBJ2-7; no DNA is available, so the TRBD2 call from TCRdb remains unchecked. The germline V gene has CDR1 SQVTM and CDR2 ANQGSEA. The CDR3 sequence is 15 residues long. Here the CDR3 reads CSVVGLEINSYEQYF.